Sequencing of this T cell receptor (beta chain) was carried out in a study of blood T cell repertoires in COVID-19. Study summary: The United States, Italy and Spain were the sources of the acute and convalescent COVID-19 samples. In each case, the material was cDNA or gDNA derived from T cells, B-cell-depleted T cells, or PBMCs.

Study processing details: Reference gene primer amplification in the assay estimated nucleated cell counts. Profiling relied on immunoSEQ multiplex PCR, and the TCRdb table lists in-frame clones only, not all of them. That table furnishes V, J and clone size, whereas the DNA furnished D and trimming. Here the sample spans more than 150,000 clones, more than 80% being singletons. CDR1 is SGHRS, CDR2 YFSETQ, per germline. This CDR3 is built from 12 residues. Trimming removed 0 bases at V and 8 bases at J, with 8 bases between. What was sequenced was peripheral blood. The chain is built from TRBV5-1 and TRBJ1-1; a weak D match, TRBD1 (6 bases). This receptor was identified in a human donor in a cohort sampled during active COVID-19. Here the CDR3 reads CASSLDRVEAFF. The DNA of the CDR3 is TGCGCCAGCAGCTTGGACAGGGTCGAAGCTTTCTTT.